The rows below give T cell receptor beta chains drawn from one sample of a study of glioma-infiltrating T cells. Using its own MiXCR run on the multiplex PCR reads, TCRdb lists one record per CDR3 protein. The profile shows approximately 120,000 distinct CDR3 sequences, 20% to 25% of them singletons. The material sequenced was glioma tissue, nonneoplastic brain tissue, or PBMCs (not recorded which). The receptors originated from a human donor with low-grade glioma or glioblastoma, undergoing nonglioma brain surgery, or in good health (not recorded which). Each CDR3 is given with its conserved first and last residue.

V,J,CDR3
TRBV19,TRBJ2-1,CASSISGGGNEQFF
TRBV7-2,TRBJ1-1,CASSGGGSGEAFF
TRBV7-2,TRBJ2-7,CASSSQILAGGVNEQYF
TRBV14,TRBJ2-4,CASSQDAKGLSAKNIQYF
TRBV18,TRBJ2-3,CASSHSLGDTDTQYF
TRBV6-2/TRBV6-3,TRBJ1-2,CASSLRTGEGYTF
TRBV29-1,TRBJ2-5,CSVEPTVEETQYF
TRBV13,TRBJ1-1,CASSVTGTRRTEAFF
TRBV7-2,TRBJ1-5,CASSLLASNQPQHF
TRBV20-1,TRBJ2-1,CSARPLAGGPSSYNEQFF
TRBV6-1,TRBJ2-7,CATLTSRGRIYNEQYF
TRBV4-2,TRBJ1-5,CASSQDNQPQHF
TRBV6-1,TRBJ2-1,CVISSLGLAIDNEQFF
TRBV5-4,TRBJ2-1,CASSPTGDSYNEQFF
TRBV14,TRBJ2-3,CASSQGTTSTDTQYF
TRBV3-1,TRBJ1-6,CASSQSGGNSPLHF
TRBV2,TRBJ2-5,CASSPTAQETQYF
TRBV6-1,TRBJ1-2,CASSPPGYLNYGYTF
TRBV19,TRBJ2-7,CASSIRGDYEQYF
TRBV18,TRBJ1-1,CASSPPTASMNTEAFF
TRBV6-1,TRBJ2-2,CASRIGSPGRTGELFF
TRBV4-2,TRBJ2-1,CASSHQQNSYNEQFF
TRBV5-4,TRBJ1-1,CASSFGRAGGMNTEAFF
TRBV4-2,TRBJ1-1,CASSQDQFEAFF
TRBV4-1,TRBJ2-7,CASSWAQGYEQYF
TRBV24-1,TRBJ2-3,CATSDFYSTDTQYF
TRBV9,TRBJ1-1,CASSVSTMNTEAFF
TRBV20-1,TRBJ2-5,CSARDRVAEETQYF
TRBV28,TRBJ2-2,CASSLVGTINTGELFF
TRBV7-2,TRBJ2-2,CASSRVSSSGELFF
TRBV3-1,TRBJ2-1,CASKQEGLAGYNEQFF